The next 20 T cell receptor beta chains were all read from a single sample in a study of blood T cell repertoires in COVID-19. The repertoire was sequenced with immunoSEQ multiplex PCR; TCRdb's copy has only in-frame clones and lacks some. The data show around 320,000 clones, around 87% seen once. Sample: PBMCs or T cells enriched from blood (not recorded which). These receptors were taken from a woman aged 18-29 years with acute COVID-19.

The rearrangement links TRBV19 to TRBJ2-5; the match to TRBD2 covers 10 bases. Germline CDR1 and CDR2: LNHDA and SQIVND (reference sequence). The CDR3 has 16 amino acids. Trimming took 4 bases from V and 2 from J; bases not matched to a gene: 7. Here the CDR3 DNA reads TGTGCCAGTAGTAAGATAGCACTAGCGGGGCAAGAGACCCAGTACTTC. Translating gives CASSKIALAGQETQYF.

The table lists this clone with a count of one. CDR3 loop: CAISGAGASGRDSSYEQYF. CDR3 coding DNA: TGTGCCATCAGCGGGGCGGGGGCTAGCGGGAGGGATAGCTCCTACGAGCAGTACTTC. The chain uses TRBV10-3 and TRBJ2-7; 12 bases fit TRBD2. CDR1 is ENHRY and CDR2 is SYGVKD in the germline V gene. This CDR3 spans 19 amino acids. The V gene end was trimmed by 6 bases and the J gene end by 0 bases; junction bases not matched to a gene: 15.

In DNA, the CDR3 is TGCAGCGTTCGATGGGGGGGTGGAGGGCCCCAGCATTTT. Translated: CSVRWGGGGPQHF. The chain recombines TRBV29-1 with TRBJ1-5; tentatively, D is TRBD1 (5 bases). Trimming left V 5 bases short and J 9 bases short, with 17 bases between. This CDR3 spans 13 amino acids. CDR1 is SQVTM and CDR2 is ANQGSEA in the germline V gene.

J is TRBJ2-3 and V is TRBV6-4, with 8 bases fitting TRBD2. The length of the CDR3 is 16 residues. With 3 bases clipped from V and 2 bases from J, the junction kept 7 bases outside the gene matches. CDR1 is MRHNA and CDR2 is SNTAGT in the germline V gene. The CDR3 is CASSDLTGGATDTQYF. CDR3 nucleotide sequence: TGTGCCAGCAGTGATCTCACGGGGGGGGCCACAGATACGCAGTATTTT.

J is TRBJ1-1 and V is TRBV29-1; 9 bases are shared with TRBD1. Germline-derived CDR1 and CDR2 are SQVTM and ANQGSEA. With V trimmed by 4 bases and J by 1 base, 7 bases remained unmatched. The CDR3 spans 15 residues. The CDR3 spells CSVVRTGVQNTEAFF. CDR3 nucleotides: TGCAGCGTTGTCCGGACAGGGGTGCAGAACACTGAAGCTTTCTTT. Looking up the rest from reference TRBV29-1 and TRBJ1-1 gives the full variable domain: SAVISQKPSRDICQRGTSLTIQCQVDSQVTMMFWYRQQPGQSLTLIATANQGSEATYESGFVIDKFPISRPNLTFSTLTVSNMSPEDSSIYLCSVVRTGVQNTEAFFGQGTRLTVV.

The rearrangement uses TRBV19 and TRBJ2-3, with D possibly TRBD2 on 5 matching bases. CDR1 LNHDA and CDR2 SQIVND come from the germline V gene (reference sequence). V was trimmed by 4 bases and J by 6 bases, leaving 8 bases between them. The CDR3 is made up of 12 amino acids. For the CDR3, the DNA is TGTGCCAGTAGTACTATAGCGGATACGCAGTATTTT. It specifies CASSTIADTQYF.

The chain recombines TRBV6-2 or TRBV6-3 with TRBJ1-5; D remains ambiguous. With 4 bases removed from V and 6 bases from J, the gap between germline ends came to 16 bases. Germline CDR1 reads MNHEY; CDR2 reads SVGEGT. The CDR3 extends over 15 amino acids. The CDR3 DNA is TGTGCCAGCAGTTCCCCCGGCGCGACGGGTCAGCCCCAGCATTTT. It yields the protein CASSSPGATGQPQHF.

The chain links TRBV30 to TRBJ1-5, with D possibly matching TRBD1 (5 bases). The V end was cut by 0 bases, the J end by 3 bases, with 18 bases between. Germline V gene sequence: CDR1 GTSNPN, CDR2 SVGIG (reference sequence). The length of the CDR3 is 17 residues. The CDR3, as DNA: TGTGCCTGGAGTGTCGAGACAGATAGTACGTTCAATCAGCCCCAGCATTTT. Translated: CAWSVETDSTFNQPQHF.

V is TRBV28 and J is TRBJ2-7; TRBD1 aligns across 8 bases. Trimming cost V 5 bases and J 3 bases; bases outside gene matches: 15. Looked up from germline, CDR1 is MDHEN and CDR2 is SYDVKM. CDR3 length: 17 residues. CDR3 DNA sequence: TGTGCCAGCAGTGAGCAATTAGGACAGGGCCTCCACTACGAGCAGTACTTC. Translation: CASSEQLGQGLHYEQYF.

This chain connects TRBV28 to TRBJ1-6; D perhaps matches TRBD1 (6 bases). The germline V and J ends were trimmed by 3 bases and 7 bases, with 28 bases remaining between them. CDR1 and CDR2 (germline): MDHEN, SYDVKM. This CDR3 is 20 amino acids long. The CDR3 loop is CASSFPSSRLGGRRNSPLHF. The CDR3 DNA sequence: TGTGCCAGCAGTTTTCCGTCCTCAAGGCTCGGGGGGCGAAGGAATTCACCCCTCCACTTT.

CDR3 amino acids: CASSLSGGALNQPQHF. Here the CDR3 DNA reads TGTGCCAGCAGTTTATCCGGCGGGGCCCTCAATCAGCCCCAGCATTTT. The J gene is TRBJ1-5, the V gene TRBV28, with a possible D match to TRBD1 (5 bases). CDR1 is MDHEN, CDR2 SYDVKM, per germline. CDR3 length: 16 amino acids. Trimming removed 1 base from V and 3 bases from J, with 13 bases in between.

V usage is TRBV9 and J usage is TRBJ2-2; D might be TRBD1 (6 bases). The CDR3 runs 16 residues. Trimming shortened V by 0 bases and J by 4 bases, and 13 bases separated the two germline ends. Looked up from germline, CDR1 is SGDLS and CDR2 is YYNGEE. CDR3 protein: CASSVVVGARTGELFF. In nucleotides, the CDR3 is TGTGCCAGCAGCGTAGTGGTGGGGGCGCGCACCGGGGAGCTGTTTTTT.

The genes are TRBV5-4 and TRBJ2-7, with 9 bases fitting TRBD2. The CDR3 loop spans 15 amino acids. Germline loops: CDR1 SGHNT, CDR2 YYREEE (reference sequence). Trimming took 0 bases from V and 5 from J; bases not matched to a gene: 6. CDR3 coding DNA: TGTGCCAGCAGCTTGGAGGTGGGACTAGCACACGAGCAGTACTTC. Its translation: CASSLEVGLAHEQYF. The full variable domain, its missing parts supplied by reference TRBV5-4 and TRBJ2-7, is ETGVTQSPTHLIKTRGQQVTLRCSSQSGHNTVSWYQQALGQGPQFIFQYYREEENGRGNFPPRFSGLQFPNYSSELNVNALELDDSALYLCASSLEVGLAHEQYFGPGTRLTVT.

The chain uses TRBV10-3 and TRBJ2-1, with D perhaps matching TRBD1 (6 bases). The V gene lost 6 bases and the J gene lost 7 bases, with 25 bases spanning the gap. The CDR3 has 17 amino acids. The germline CDR1 and CDR2 sequences are ENHRY and SYGVKD. The CDR3 DNA sequence: TGTGCCATCAGCGACCGGGACACTGACGTACGGGATAATGAGCAGTTCTTC. Protein product: CAISDRDTDVRDNEQFF.

For this clone: The DNA is omitted, as the CDR3 cannot be located on it reliably, and the CDR3 follows TCRdb's listing. The genes are TRBV28 and TRBJ1-1. Germline V CDR1 and CDR2: MDHEN, SYDVKM. Ends included, the CDR3 has 13 residues. CDR3: CASSSSVGTEAFF.

The chain is built from TRBV27 and TRBJ1-2, with 8 bases matching TRBD1. Losses at the gene ends were 6 bases for V and 3 bases for J; bases not matched to a gene: 9. Germline V gives CDR1 MNHEY, CDR2 SMNVEV (reference sequence). The CDR3 consists of 15 residues. CDR3 in amino acids: CASRPAGGADYGYTF. As DNA, the CDR3 is TGTGCCAGCAGGCCAGCAGGGGGCGCGGACTATGGCTACACCTTC.

This clone came up once. The V call is TRBV28, the J call TRBJ1-4; no clear D gene. This CDR3 spans 14 amino acids. Germline V gene data show CDR1 as MDHEN and CDR2 as SYDVKM. The V end was cut by 3 bases, the J end by 10 bases, with 15 bases between. CDR3 sequence (DNA): TGTGCCAGCAGTTTTCGCAATTTTCTAGGAAAACTGTTTTTT. It yields the protein CASSFRNFLGKLFF.

The chain is built from TRBV19 and TRBJ1-1; no definite D call. The CDR3 contains 12 residues. CDR1 and CDR2 from the germline V gene are LNHDA and SQIVND (reference sequence). Trimming removed 6 bases from V and 6 bases from J, with 11 bases in between. CDR3 loop: CASSLGASEAFF. As DNA, the CDR3 is TGTGCCAGTAGCCTTGGAGCCTCTGAAGCTTTCTTT.

CDR3: CASSLAGRSTIYF. In nucleotides, the CDR3 is TGTGCCAGCAGCTTAGCCGGTAGATCCACCATATATTTT. The chain employs TRBV5-6 and TRBJ1-3; no clear D. The CDR3 extends over 13 amino acids. V was clipped by 2 bases and J by 9 bases, with 12 bases between them. Germline V gene data show CDR1 as SGHDT and CDR2 as YYEEEE.

The chain recombines TRBV5-4 with TRBJ1-2; D might be TRBD1 (5 bases). The length of the CDR3 is 16 residues. Per germline, CDR1 SGHNT and CDR2 YYREEE (reference sequence). The germline V and J ends were trimmed by 4 bases and 2 bases, with 18 bases remaining between them. This CDR3 reads CASSLAFRGFNYGYTF. As DNA, the CDR3 is TGTGCCAGCAGCCTGGCATTTCGGGGGTTCAACTATGGCTACACCTTC.